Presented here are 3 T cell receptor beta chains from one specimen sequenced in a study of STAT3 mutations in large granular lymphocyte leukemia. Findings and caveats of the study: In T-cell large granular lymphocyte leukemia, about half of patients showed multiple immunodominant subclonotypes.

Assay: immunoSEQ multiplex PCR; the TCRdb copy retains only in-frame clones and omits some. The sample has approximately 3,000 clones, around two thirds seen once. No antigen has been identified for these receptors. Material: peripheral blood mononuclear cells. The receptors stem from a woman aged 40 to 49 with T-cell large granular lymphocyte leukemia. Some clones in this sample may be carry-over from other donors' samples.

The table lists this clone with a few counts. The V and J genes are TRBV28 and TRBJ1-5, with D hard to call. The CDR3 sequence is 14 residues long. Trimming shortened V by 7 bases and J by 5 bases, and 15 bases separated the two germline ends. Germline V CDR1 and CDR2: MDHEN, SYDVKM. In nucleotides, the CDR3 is TGTGCCAGCACCGTCACAGTAAGGGATCAGCCCCAGCATTTT. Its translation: CASTVTVRDQPQHF.

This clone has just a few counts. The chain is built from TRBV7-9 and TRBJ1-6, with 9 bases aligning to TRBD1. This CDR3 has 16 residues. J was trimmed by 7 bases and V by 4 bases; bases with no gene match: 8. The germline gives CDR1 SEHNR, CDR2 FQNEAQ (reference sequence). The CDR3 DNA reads TGTGCCAGCAGCTCCCTACAGGGGGCGGGAAATTCACCCCTCCACTTT. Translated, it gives CASSSLQGAGNSPLHF. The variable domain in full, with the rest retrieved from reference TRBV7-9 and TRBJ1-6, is DTGVSQNPRHKITKRGQNVTFRCDPISEHNRLYWYRQTLGQGPEFLTYFQNEAQLEKSRLLSDRFSAERPKGSFSTLEIQRTEQGDSAMYLCASSSLQGAGNSPLHFGNGTRLTVT.

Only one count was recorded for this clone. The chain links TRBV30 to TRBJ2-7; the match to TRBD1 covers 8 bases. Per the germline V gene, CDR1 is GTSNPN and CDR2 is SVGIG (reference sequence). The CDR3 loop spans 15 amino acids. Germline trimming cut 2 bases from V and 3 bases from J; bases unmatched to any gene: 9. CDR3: CAWSRQGRRFYEQYF. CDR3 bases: TGTGCCTGGAGTAGACAGGGGAGGCGATTCTACGAGCAGTACTTC.